A single sample is the source of the 22 T cell receptor beta chains below, sequenced in a study of blood T cell repertoires in COVID-19. Clones were read by immunoSEQ multiplex PCR, and TCRdb kept only the in-frame ones, dropping some. The table shows under 250,000 clones, with approximately 80% occurring only once. Sequencing input: peripheral blood. These receptors came from a man aged 25-45 years who had recovered from COVID-19.

The gene calls are TRBV14 and TRBJ1-1; 8 nucleotides align to TRBD1. The V segment lost 7 bases and the J segment 2 bases; nucleotides outside the gene matches: 9. Germline V gives CDR1 SGHDN, CDR2 FVKESK. The CDR3 runs 15 residues. The CDR3 spells CASTRAGQVNTEAFF. CDR3 bases: TGTGCCAGCACTCGGGCGGGACAGGTAAACACTGAAGCTTTCTTT.

This chain links TRBV3-1 (or the pseudogene TRBV3-2) with TRBJ1-6, with no clear D. This CDR3 is 15 amino acids long. The germline CDR1 and CDR2 sequences are LGHDT and YNNKEL (reference sequence). V was pared by 5 bases and J by 7 bases, with 15 bases between. Here the CDR3 DNA reads TGTGCCAGCAGCAATGCCGGGAGCGCCAATTCACCCCTCCACTTT. Its translation is CASSNAGSANSPLHF.

The genes are TRBV2 and TRBJ2-3; D ambiguous. The V gene lost 4 bases and the J gene lost 6 bases, with 8 bases spanning the gap. Germline CDR1 SNHLY, CDR2 FYNNEI. The CDR3 runs 12 residues. Written as DNA, the CDR3 is TGTGCCAGCAGTGGACCCGGGGATACGCAGTATTTT. This codes for CASSGPGDTQYF. The full variable domain, rest sourced from reference TRBV2 and TRBJ2-3, is EPEVTQTPSHQVTQMGQEVILRCVPISNHLYFYWYRQILGQKVEFLVSFYNNEISEKSEIFDDQFSVERPDGSNFTLKIRSTKLEDSAMYFCASSGPGDTQYFGPGTRLTVL.

This clone was seen only once. V gene TRBV19 combines with J gene TRBJ1-2; the D gene is possibly TRBD1 (5 bases). V lost 1 base, J lost 4 bases, and 7 bases lay in between. Germline values: CDR1 LNHDA, CDR2 SQIVND (reference sequence). The CDR3 spans 13 residues. CDR3 nucleotide sequence: TGTGCCAGTAGTATAGGACAGACCTATGGCTACACCTTC. It translates to CASSIGQTYGYTF.

The chain joins TRBV24-1 to TRBJ2-7, with 8 bases matching TRBD1. The CDR3 contains 19 residues. The junction had 22 bases not matched to a gene; V was cut back by 7 bases and J by 3 bases. Germline V gene sequence: CDR1 KGHDR, CDR2 SFDVKD. CDR3 in DNA: TGTGCCACCAGGCAACTGGGGCCCAGGGGGCCCCACCTGGTCTACGAGCAGTACTTC. This codes for CATRQLGPRGPHLVYEQYF.

V usage is TRBV9 and J usage is TRBJ2-5; 15 bases fit TRBD2. The trim removed 3 bases at V and 4 bases at J, leaving 4 bases unmatched. Germline assignment: CDR1 SGDLS and CDR2 YYNGEE. The CDR3 spans 16 residues. The CDR3 reads CASSDGTSGGRETQYF. In DNA form, the CDR3 reads TGTGCCAGCAGCGACGGGACTAGCGGGGGGCGAGAGACCCAGTACTTC.

This clone turned up a few times. Other DNA variants within this sample encode the same CDR3. CDR3 in amino acids: CASSEAGGTGELFF. In DNA form, the CDR3 reads TGTGCCAGCAGTGAAGCGGGGGGCACCGGGGAGCTGTTTTTT. J is TRBJ2-2 and V is TRBV6-4, with 9 nucleotides matching TRBD2. The CDR3 spans 14 residues. Trimming cost V 3 bases and J 4 bases; bases outside gene matches: 0. Per the germline V gene, CDR1 is MRHNA and CDR2 is SNTAGT.

Only a few counts were recorded for this clone. The rearrangement uses TRBV5-6 and TRBJ1-3; possible D gene TRBD1, 6 bases. CDR3 length equals 17 residues. Germline CDR1 is SGHDT and CDR2 is YYEEEE. The ends were cut back, 4 bases at V and 2 bases at J, with 19 bases in the middle. The CDR3 region is CASSNIIRGLPGNTIYF. The CDR3 DNA reads TGTGCCAGCAGCAATATTATCAGGGGTTTACCTGGAAACACCATATATTTT.

The chain employs TRBV4-1 and TRBJ1-3; D unclear. CDR1 is MGHRA and CDR2 is YSYEKL in the germline V gene. With 1 base removed from V and 7 bases from J, the gap between germline ends came to 14 bases. The CDR3 loop spans 15 amino acids. The DNA for the CDR3 is TGCGCCAGCAGCCAAGGACGATACGGCGGGAACACCATATATTTT. This codes for CASSQGRYGGNTIYF.

The J gene is TRBJ1-6, the V gene TRBV7-2, with TRBD1 as a possible D gene (6 bases). The V gene's germline CDR1 is SGHTA and CDR2 FQGNSA. CDR3 length: 14 amino acids. The V end lost 5 bases, the J end lost 10 bases, and 15 bases lay between the germline ends. The CDR3 nucleotides read TGTGCCAGCAGCGCCGGTGGGGGCGGGTCACCCCTCCACTTT. Its protein is CASSAGGGGSPLHF.

The rearrangement uses TRBV20-1 and TRBJ2-2, with 7 bases lining up with TRBD1. This CDR3 is built from 15 residues. Germline loops: CDR1 DFQATT, CDR2 SNEGSKA (reference sequence). Trimming cost V 3 bases and J 5 bases; bases outside gene matches: 9. CDR3 nucleotide sequence: TGCAGTGCTAGTCCCGGGACAGCCAAGACCGGGGAGCTGTTTTTT. Protein sequence: CSASPGTAKTGELFF.

This chain links TRBV4-1 with TRBJ1-1; D perhaps matches TRBD1 (5 bases). The CDR3 extends over 15 amino acids. V was clipped by 0 bases and J by 4 bases, with 12 bases between them. The germline V gene encodes CDR1 MGHRA and CDR2 YSYEKL. Here the CDR3 reads CASSQEWGVSTEAFF. Written as DNA, the CDR3 is TGCGCCAGCAGCCAAGAATGGGGGGTGAGCACTGAAGCTTTCTTT.

J is TRBJ2-5 and V is TRBV28, with TRBD1 as a possible D gene (7 bases). Germline V gene lookup returns CDR1 MDHEN and CDR2 SYDVKM. This CDR3 spans 16 amino acids. V lost 3 bases, J lost 1 base, and 15 bases lay in between. In DNA form, the CDR3 reads TGTGCCAGCAGTTTTTCGGGGGACAGAAGCCAAGAGACCCAGTACTTC. It translates to CASSFSGDRSQETQYF. Variable domain in full (rest from reference TRBV28 and TRBJ2-5): DVKVTQSSRYLVKRTGEKVFLECVQDMDHENMFWYRQDPGLGLRLIYFSYDVKMKEKGDIPEGYSVSREKKERFSLILESASTNQTSMYLCASSFSGDRSQETQYFGPGTRLLVL.

V and J are TRBV7-9 and TRBJ2-5; 8 nucleotides agree with TRBD1. With 1 base clipped from V and 5 bases from J, the junction kept 9 bases outside the gene matches. In germline, CDR1 is SEHNR, CDR2 FQNEAQ (reference sequence). The CDR3 length is 16 residues. CDR3 DNA: TGTGCCAGCAGCTTAGGGCCGGGACAGGAAGGGGAGACCCAGTACTTC. It translates to CASSLGPGQEGETQYF.

CDR3 sequence: CASSQSQGNTEAFF. CDR3 coding DNA: TGTGCCAGCAGCCAGTCACAGGGGAACACTGAAGCTTTCTTT. The chain joins TRBV14 to TRBJ1-1, with D perhaps matching TRBD1 (6 bases). The CDR3 loop spans 14 amino acids. Trimming left V 3 bases short and J 1 base short, with 9 bases between. Germline V gene lookup returns CDR1 SGHDN and CDR2 FVKESK.

This sequence joins TRBV6-4 and TRBJ2-2; a weak D match, TRBD1 (6 bases). Germline values: CDR1 MRHNA, CDR2 SNTAGT. The CDR3 has 13 residues. The ends were cut back, 5 bases at V and 7 bases at J, with 11 bases in the middle. The CDR3 DNA reads as TGTGCCAGCAGTACACAGGGTAGCGGGGAGCTGTTTTTT. This gives the protein CASSTQGSGELFF.

This sequence joins TRBV2 and TRBJ1-2; 9 positions agree with TRBD1. The junction had 14 bases not matched to a gene; V was cut back by 7 bases and J by 11 bases. Germline lookup yields CDR1 SNHLY and CDR2 FYNNEI. This CDR3 is built from 14 residues. The CDR3 region has the DNA TGTGCCAGCACACGACAGGGGGGACTATGGTGGTACACCTTC. Translation: CASTRQGGLWWYTF.

The chain uses TRBV5-5 and TRBJ2-7; 8 nucleotides match TRBD2. Germline CDR1 is SGHKS and CDR2 is YYEKEE (reference sequence). This CDR3 region has 14 residues. V gave up 4 bases and J gave up 6 bases; unmatched junction bases: 9. The CDR3 nucleotides are TGTGCCAGCAGCGACGTAGCGGGGCTGGGCGAGCAGTACGTC. This sequence encodes CASSDVAGLGEQYV.

The V call is TRBV4-1, the J call TRBJ2-5, with D possibly matching TRBD1 (5 bases). Trimming pared 6 bases from V and 1 base from J, leaving 15 bases between. The germline V gene has CDR1 MGHRA and CDR2 YSYEKL. This CDR3 is 15 amino acids long. The CDR3 nucleotides are TGCGCCAGCAGGGGCCGCGAGACAGCCCAAGAGACCCAGTACTTC. Residues: CASRGRETAQETQYF.

V gene TRBV27 combines with J gene TRBJ2-2, with TRBD2 identical over 13 bases. The CDR3 contains 16 residues. The V gene's germline CDR1 is MNHEY and CDR2 SMNVEV (reference sequence). With V trimmed by 6 bases and J by 3 bases, 4 bases remained unmatched. Here the CDR3 reads CASRLAGGLYTGELFF. CDR3 coding DNA: TGTGCCAGCAGACTAGCGGGGGGGCTGTACACCGGGGAGCTGTTTTTT.

This clone showed up just a few times. This same CDR3 is encoded by further DNA sequences in the sample. The chain recombines TRBV7-8 with TRBJ1-5; TRBD1 aligns across 8 bases. CDR1 is SGHVS, CDR2 FQNEAQ, per germline. The V and J ends lost 3 bases and 2 bases, in that order; junction bases with no gene match: 0. The CDR3 has 14 residues. In DNA form, the CDR3 reads TGTGCCAGCAGCTTGGACAGGGGCAATCAGCCCCAGCATTTT. Translated, it gives CASSLDRGNQPQHF.

This sequence joins TRBV6-5 and TRBJ1-6, with 8 bases matching TRBD1. With 4 bases clipped from V and 5 bases from J, the junction kept 7 bases outside the gene matches. The CDR3 totals 16 residues. Germline V gene data show CDR1 as MNHEY and CDR2 as SVGAGI. This CDR3 reads CASSSPLDRDNSPLHF. In DNA, the CDR3 is TGTGCCAGCAGTTCCCCCCTGGACAGGGATAATTCACCCCTCCACTTT.